These 21 T cell receptor beta chains originate from one sample sequenced in a study of blood T cell repertoires in COVID-19. Only in-frame clones appear in the TCRdb table, and some are missing; sequencing was by immunoSEQ multiplex PCR. The table shows more than 150,000 clones, with 70% to 85% occurring only once. The source material was peripheral blood. These receptors all come from an elderly woman with acute or convalescent COVID-19.

The V call is TRBV7-2, the J call TRBJ1-6; 7 bases align to TRBD1. V lost 4 bases to trimming and J lost 4 bases; unmatched junction nucleotides: 7. The CDR3 totals 16 residues. Germline V CDR1 and CDR2: SGHTA, FQGNSA. CDR3 bases: TGTGCCAGCAGCTCTTCGGGACAGTTATATAATTCACCCCTCCACTTT. This translates into CASSSSGQLYNSPLHF.

The chain recombines TRBV2 with TRBJ1-6, with 10 bases fitting TRBD1. The V gene's germline CDR1 is SNHLY and CDR2 FYNNEI. The CDR3 totals 15 residues. V was pared by 5 bases and J by 6 bases, with 4 bases of the junction left unmatched. CDR3 in DNA: TGTGCCAGCAGTCCCGGGACAGGGGTTAATTCACCCCTCCACTTT. This codes for CASSPGTGVNSPLHF.

The genes are TRBV27 and TRBJ1-1, with a weak D call TRBD1 (6 bases). Per the germline V gene, CDR1 is MNHEY and CDR2 is SMNVEV (reference sequence). V shed 2 bases and J shed 0 bases, with 7 bases lying between them. CDR3 size: 14 residues. The CDR3 sequence is CASSLGQMNTEAFF. In nucleotides, the CDR3 is TGTGCCAGCAGTTTAGGACAGATGAACACTGAAGCTTTCTTT.

The chain has TRBV19 and TRBJ2-5, with 7 nucleotides matching TRBD2. Losses at the gene ends were 3 bases for V and 1 base for J; bases not matched to a gene: 5. Looked up from germline, CDR1 is LNHDA and CDR2 is SQIVND (reference sequence). This CDR3 comprises 15 residues. CDR3 nucleotides: TGTGCCAGTAGTATGGTGACTAGCTCCCAAGAGACCCAGTACTTC. It encodes CASSMVTSSQETQYF.

The chain recombines TRBV19 with TRBJ2-3, with 9 bases matching TRBD2. V shed 1 base, J shed 2 bases, and the junction held 4 bases outside the gene matches. Per the germline V gene, CDR1 is LNHDA and CDR2 is SQIVND (reference sequence). The length of the CDR3 is 16 residues. The CDR3 region is CASSIGLAGPTDTQYF. DNA of the CDR3: TGTGCCAGTAGTATAGGCCTAGCGGGGCCCACAGATACGCAGTATTTT.

V and J are TRBV7-3 and TRBJ2-1, with D possibly TRBD1 on 6 matching bases. The CDR3 loop spans 12 amino acids. Germline lookup yields CDR1 SGHTA and CDR2 FQGTGA. Trimming took off 5 bases at V and 7 bases at J, with 9 bases between the two ends. The CDR3 sequence: CASSVTGNEQFF. Here the CDR3 DNA reads TGTGCCAGCAGCGTCACAGGGAATGAGCAGTTCTTC.

J is TRBJ2-1 and V is TRBV29-1, with 9 bases matching TRBD2. Per the germline V gene, CDR1 is SQVTM and CDR2 is ANQGSEA. The CDR3 totals 13 residues. J was trimmed by 9 bases and V by 6 bases; bases with no gene match: 9. This CDR3 is CSVGIAGDGEQFF. CDR3 nucleotide sequence: TGCAGCGTGGGTATAGCGGGGGATGGTGAGCAGTTCTTC.

This chain uses TRBV10-3 with TRBJ2-7; 7 bases agree with TRBD1. Unmatched junction bases numbered 7, after V lost 4 bases and J lost 4 bases. This CDR3 has 14 amino acids. The V gene's germline CDR1 is ENHRY and CDR2 SYGVKD. DNA of the CDR3: TGTGCCATCAGTGGCAAGGACAGGCGGTACGAGCAGTACTTC. Protein sequence: CAISGKDRRYEQYF.

The J gene is TRBJ2-5, the V gene TRBV7-3; D is perhaps TRBD2 (5 bases). V gave up 0 bases and J gave up 5 bases, with 13 bases separating them. Germline CDR1 and CDR2: SGHTA and FQGTGA. The CDR3 sequence is 15 residues long. The CDR3 here is CASSLTANRGETQYF. As DNA, the CDR3 is TGTGCCAGCAGCTTAACGGCCAACAGAGGGGAGACCCAGTACTTC. Full variable domain (missing parts from reference TRBV7-3 and TRBJ2-5): GAGVSQTPSNKVTEKGKYVELRCDPISGHTALYWYRQSLGQGPEFLIYFQGTGAADDSGLPNDRFFAVRPEGSVSTLKIQRTERGDSAVYLCASSLTANRGETQYFGPGTRLLVL.

V usage is TRBV5-4 and J usage is TRBJ1-2; TRBD1 matches 8 bases. V shed 1 base, J shed 6 bases, and the junction held 11 bases outside the gene matches. Germline V CDR1 and CDR2: SGHNT, YYREEE (reference sequence). The CDR3 is 16 residues long. The CDR3, as DNA: TGTGCCAGCAGCTTGTCGATGGTAACAGGGGGGCATGGCTACACCTTC. It specifies CASSLSMVTGGHGYTF.

The chain combines TRBV6-5 with TRBJ1-6; 7 nucleotides match TRBD1. With 6 bases clipped from V and 7 bases from J, the junction kept 6 bases outside the gene matches. The CDR3 is made up of 14 amino acids. Germline loops: CDR1 MNHEY, CDR2 SVGAGI. This CDR3 is CASSPGGENSPLHF. The CDR3, as DNA: TGTGCCAGCAGCCCAGGGGGAGAAAATTCACCCCTCCACTTT.

V gene TRBV5-1 combines with J gene TRBJ2-7, with 8 bases lining up with TRBD1. Trimming removed 4 bases from V and 0 bases from J; junction bases left unmatched: 6. The CDR3 contains 15 residues. Germline lookup yields CDR1 SGHRS and CDR2 YFSETQ. The CDR3 nucleotides read TGCGCCAGCAGCCAGACAGGGGACTTCTCCTACGAGCAGTACTTC. Residues: CASSQTGDFSYEQYF. Full variable domain (outside the CDR3, taken from reference TRBV5-1 and TRBJ2-7): KAGVTQTPRYLIKTRGQQVTLSCSPISGHRSVSWYQQTPGQGLQFLFEYFSETQRNKGNFPGRFSGRQFSNSRSEMNVSTLELGDSALYLCASSQTGDFSYEQYFGPGTRLTVT.

The chain links TRBV5-8 to TRBJ1-1; D unclear. CDR1 and CDR2 from the germline V gene are SGHTS and YDEGEE. Trimming cost V 5 bases and J 2 bases, with 10 bases left between them. CDR3 length: 13 residues. CDR3 sequence reads: CASRWEGNTEAFF. For the CDR3, the DNA is TGTGCCAGCAGGTGGGAGGGAAACACTGAAGCTTTCTTT.

The chain joins TRBV6-2 or TRBV6-3 to TRBJ2-7; 10 bases match TRBD1. The germline CDR1 and CDR2 sequences are MNHEY and SVGEGT. The CDR3 runs 18 residues. V was clipped by 2 bases and J by 1 base; unmatched bases: 11. The CDR3 coding sequence is TGTGCCAGCAGTTACACCCCGGGACAGGGGAGTGGGTCCTACGAGCAGTACTTC. Encoded protein: CASSYTPGQGSGSYEQYF.

The rearrangement uses TRBV19 and TRBJ1-6; TRBD1 matches at 10 bases. Germline CDR1 LNHDA, CDR2 SQIVND (reference sequence). V gave up 3 bases and J gave up 0 bases; unmatched junction bases: 2. The length of the CDR3 is 17 residues. The CDR3 loop is CASSMGQGSSYNSPLHF. CDR3 DNA sequence: TGTGCCAGTAGTATGGGACAGGGGAGCTCCTATAATTCACCCCTCCACTTT.

This chain links TRBV13 with TRBJ2-1, with 7 bases aligning to TRBD2. Germline CDR1 PRHDT, CDR2 FYEKMQ (reference sequence). This CDR3 is 12 amino acids long. With V trimmed by 5 bases and J by 11 bases, 6 bases remained unmatched. The CDR3 DNA reads as TGTGCCAGCAGCATGACGGGGGGAAAGCAGTTCTTC. The encoded protein is CASSMTGGKQFF.

The V gene is TRBV11-2, the J gene TRBJ1-2; the match to TRBD1 covers 9 bases. V trimming: 6 bases; J trimming: 2 bases; junction bases outside the gene matches: 7. Germline values: CDR1 SGHAT, CDR2 FQNNGV. The CDR3 length is 15 residues. For the CDR3, the DNA is TGTGCCAGCAGTCTCTCCGGGACAGGGAACTATGGCTACACCTTC. It is translated as CASSLSGTGNYGYTF.

This sequence joins TRBV19 and TRBJ1-5; D perhaps matches TRBD1 (5 bases). The CDR3 loop spans 14 amino acids. CDR1 is LNHDA and CDR2 is SQIVND in the germline V gene (reference sequence). Trimming cost V 6 bases and J 3 bases, with 12 bases left between them. This CDR3 is CASRRTGDNQPQHF. CDR3 sequence (DNA): TGTGCCAGTAGAAGGACGGGGGACAATCAGCCCCAGCATTTT.

The CDR3 loop reads CASTMTSGTGNEQFF. CDR3 nucleotides: TGTGCCAGCACCATGACTAGCGGGACCGGGAATGAGCAGTTCTTC. This sequence joins TRBV7-9 and TRBJ2-1; TRBD2 agrees at 11 bases. The CDR3 extends over 15 amino acids. CDR1 is SEHNR and CDR2 is FQNEAQ in the germline V gene (reference sequence). With V trimmed by 7 bases and J by 7 bases, 9 bases remained unmatched.

This clone has just one count. V and J are TRBV29-1 and TRBJ2-3; maybe TRBD2 (6 bases). Germline assignment: CDR1 SQVTM and CDR2 ANQGSEA. The CDR3 is made up of 13 amino acids. The V end was cut by 7 bases, the J end by 0 bases, with 11 bases between. DNA of the CDR3: TGCAGCGCTGCAGCGGGTAGCACAGATACGCAGTATTTT. It codes for CSAAAGSTDTQYF.

CDR3 DNA sequence: TGTGCCAGCTCACCTCGGACAGGGGGTGCCGGGGAGCTGTTTTTT. It is translated as CASSPRTGGAGELFF. The chain recombines TRBV18 with TRBJ2-2; the match to TRBD1 covers 10 bases. The V segment lost 3 bases and the J segment 6 bases; nucleotides outside the gene matches: 4. The CDR3 sequence is 15 residues long. Looked up from germline, CDR1 is KGHSH and CDR2 is LQKENI. Complete variable domain (other parts from reference TRBV18 and TRBJ2-2): NAGVMQNPRHLVRRRGQEARLRCSPMKGHSHVYWYRQLPEEGLKFMVYLQKENIIDESGMPKERFSAEFPKEGPSILRIQQVVRGDSAAYFCASSPRTGGAGELFFGEGSRLTVL.